This T cell receptor beta chain is from a study of T cells after yellow fever vaccination. Study-level results: Clones from primary vaccination mostly reappeared after the booster (over 95% CD4, around 90% CD8). Repertoires obtained by FACS sorting could include abundant clonotypes that entered as contaminants from the bulk population.

Regarding this clonotype: The antigen remains undetermined.

The TCR cDNA carried a universal primer site and UMIs from 5'RACE template switching. TCRdb reprocessed the 5' RACE reads via MiXCR and lists one record per CDR3 protein. The data hold some 550,000 distinct CDR3 sequences, with 19% observed a single time. Trimming took 4 bases from V and 5 from J; bases not matched to a gene: 6. The germline V gene encodes CDR1 KGHSH and CDR2 LQKENI. This CDR3 region has 14 residues. The chain has TRBV18 and TRBJ2-5, with 8 bases fitting TRBD1. The input for sequencing was PBMCs, taken 15 days after the yellow fever booster vaccination. The sequence derives from a man aged 30 to 45 who received the YFV17D yellow fever vaccine. In nucleotides, the CDR3 is TGTGCCAGCTCACGGCAGGGGGCAGGCGAGACCCAGTACTTC. It is translated as CASSRQGAGETQYF.